This record looks at one T cell receptor beta chain sequence and its context. This sample stems from a study of blood T cell repertoires in COVID-19. Generated by immunoSEQ multiplex PCR, the TCRdb table keeps only in-frame clones and is missing some. Among about 260,000 clones, approximately 84% were seen once, and the ten largest hold 1.5% to 2%. The J segment lost 6 bases and the V segment lost 4 bases, leaving 11 bases of the junction unmatched. The CDR3 sequence is 15 residues long. Germline V gives CDR1 ENHRY, CDR2 SYGVKD. The clonotype originates from a woman aged 80 or older with acute or convalescent COVID-19. Material: peripheral blood. The genes are TRBV10-3 and TRBJ1-1, with 7 bases fitting TRBD1. The CDR3 is CAISGDSLYVAEAFF. CDR3 nucleotides: TGTGCCATCAGTGGGGACAGCCTTTATGTAGCTGAAGCTTTCTTT.